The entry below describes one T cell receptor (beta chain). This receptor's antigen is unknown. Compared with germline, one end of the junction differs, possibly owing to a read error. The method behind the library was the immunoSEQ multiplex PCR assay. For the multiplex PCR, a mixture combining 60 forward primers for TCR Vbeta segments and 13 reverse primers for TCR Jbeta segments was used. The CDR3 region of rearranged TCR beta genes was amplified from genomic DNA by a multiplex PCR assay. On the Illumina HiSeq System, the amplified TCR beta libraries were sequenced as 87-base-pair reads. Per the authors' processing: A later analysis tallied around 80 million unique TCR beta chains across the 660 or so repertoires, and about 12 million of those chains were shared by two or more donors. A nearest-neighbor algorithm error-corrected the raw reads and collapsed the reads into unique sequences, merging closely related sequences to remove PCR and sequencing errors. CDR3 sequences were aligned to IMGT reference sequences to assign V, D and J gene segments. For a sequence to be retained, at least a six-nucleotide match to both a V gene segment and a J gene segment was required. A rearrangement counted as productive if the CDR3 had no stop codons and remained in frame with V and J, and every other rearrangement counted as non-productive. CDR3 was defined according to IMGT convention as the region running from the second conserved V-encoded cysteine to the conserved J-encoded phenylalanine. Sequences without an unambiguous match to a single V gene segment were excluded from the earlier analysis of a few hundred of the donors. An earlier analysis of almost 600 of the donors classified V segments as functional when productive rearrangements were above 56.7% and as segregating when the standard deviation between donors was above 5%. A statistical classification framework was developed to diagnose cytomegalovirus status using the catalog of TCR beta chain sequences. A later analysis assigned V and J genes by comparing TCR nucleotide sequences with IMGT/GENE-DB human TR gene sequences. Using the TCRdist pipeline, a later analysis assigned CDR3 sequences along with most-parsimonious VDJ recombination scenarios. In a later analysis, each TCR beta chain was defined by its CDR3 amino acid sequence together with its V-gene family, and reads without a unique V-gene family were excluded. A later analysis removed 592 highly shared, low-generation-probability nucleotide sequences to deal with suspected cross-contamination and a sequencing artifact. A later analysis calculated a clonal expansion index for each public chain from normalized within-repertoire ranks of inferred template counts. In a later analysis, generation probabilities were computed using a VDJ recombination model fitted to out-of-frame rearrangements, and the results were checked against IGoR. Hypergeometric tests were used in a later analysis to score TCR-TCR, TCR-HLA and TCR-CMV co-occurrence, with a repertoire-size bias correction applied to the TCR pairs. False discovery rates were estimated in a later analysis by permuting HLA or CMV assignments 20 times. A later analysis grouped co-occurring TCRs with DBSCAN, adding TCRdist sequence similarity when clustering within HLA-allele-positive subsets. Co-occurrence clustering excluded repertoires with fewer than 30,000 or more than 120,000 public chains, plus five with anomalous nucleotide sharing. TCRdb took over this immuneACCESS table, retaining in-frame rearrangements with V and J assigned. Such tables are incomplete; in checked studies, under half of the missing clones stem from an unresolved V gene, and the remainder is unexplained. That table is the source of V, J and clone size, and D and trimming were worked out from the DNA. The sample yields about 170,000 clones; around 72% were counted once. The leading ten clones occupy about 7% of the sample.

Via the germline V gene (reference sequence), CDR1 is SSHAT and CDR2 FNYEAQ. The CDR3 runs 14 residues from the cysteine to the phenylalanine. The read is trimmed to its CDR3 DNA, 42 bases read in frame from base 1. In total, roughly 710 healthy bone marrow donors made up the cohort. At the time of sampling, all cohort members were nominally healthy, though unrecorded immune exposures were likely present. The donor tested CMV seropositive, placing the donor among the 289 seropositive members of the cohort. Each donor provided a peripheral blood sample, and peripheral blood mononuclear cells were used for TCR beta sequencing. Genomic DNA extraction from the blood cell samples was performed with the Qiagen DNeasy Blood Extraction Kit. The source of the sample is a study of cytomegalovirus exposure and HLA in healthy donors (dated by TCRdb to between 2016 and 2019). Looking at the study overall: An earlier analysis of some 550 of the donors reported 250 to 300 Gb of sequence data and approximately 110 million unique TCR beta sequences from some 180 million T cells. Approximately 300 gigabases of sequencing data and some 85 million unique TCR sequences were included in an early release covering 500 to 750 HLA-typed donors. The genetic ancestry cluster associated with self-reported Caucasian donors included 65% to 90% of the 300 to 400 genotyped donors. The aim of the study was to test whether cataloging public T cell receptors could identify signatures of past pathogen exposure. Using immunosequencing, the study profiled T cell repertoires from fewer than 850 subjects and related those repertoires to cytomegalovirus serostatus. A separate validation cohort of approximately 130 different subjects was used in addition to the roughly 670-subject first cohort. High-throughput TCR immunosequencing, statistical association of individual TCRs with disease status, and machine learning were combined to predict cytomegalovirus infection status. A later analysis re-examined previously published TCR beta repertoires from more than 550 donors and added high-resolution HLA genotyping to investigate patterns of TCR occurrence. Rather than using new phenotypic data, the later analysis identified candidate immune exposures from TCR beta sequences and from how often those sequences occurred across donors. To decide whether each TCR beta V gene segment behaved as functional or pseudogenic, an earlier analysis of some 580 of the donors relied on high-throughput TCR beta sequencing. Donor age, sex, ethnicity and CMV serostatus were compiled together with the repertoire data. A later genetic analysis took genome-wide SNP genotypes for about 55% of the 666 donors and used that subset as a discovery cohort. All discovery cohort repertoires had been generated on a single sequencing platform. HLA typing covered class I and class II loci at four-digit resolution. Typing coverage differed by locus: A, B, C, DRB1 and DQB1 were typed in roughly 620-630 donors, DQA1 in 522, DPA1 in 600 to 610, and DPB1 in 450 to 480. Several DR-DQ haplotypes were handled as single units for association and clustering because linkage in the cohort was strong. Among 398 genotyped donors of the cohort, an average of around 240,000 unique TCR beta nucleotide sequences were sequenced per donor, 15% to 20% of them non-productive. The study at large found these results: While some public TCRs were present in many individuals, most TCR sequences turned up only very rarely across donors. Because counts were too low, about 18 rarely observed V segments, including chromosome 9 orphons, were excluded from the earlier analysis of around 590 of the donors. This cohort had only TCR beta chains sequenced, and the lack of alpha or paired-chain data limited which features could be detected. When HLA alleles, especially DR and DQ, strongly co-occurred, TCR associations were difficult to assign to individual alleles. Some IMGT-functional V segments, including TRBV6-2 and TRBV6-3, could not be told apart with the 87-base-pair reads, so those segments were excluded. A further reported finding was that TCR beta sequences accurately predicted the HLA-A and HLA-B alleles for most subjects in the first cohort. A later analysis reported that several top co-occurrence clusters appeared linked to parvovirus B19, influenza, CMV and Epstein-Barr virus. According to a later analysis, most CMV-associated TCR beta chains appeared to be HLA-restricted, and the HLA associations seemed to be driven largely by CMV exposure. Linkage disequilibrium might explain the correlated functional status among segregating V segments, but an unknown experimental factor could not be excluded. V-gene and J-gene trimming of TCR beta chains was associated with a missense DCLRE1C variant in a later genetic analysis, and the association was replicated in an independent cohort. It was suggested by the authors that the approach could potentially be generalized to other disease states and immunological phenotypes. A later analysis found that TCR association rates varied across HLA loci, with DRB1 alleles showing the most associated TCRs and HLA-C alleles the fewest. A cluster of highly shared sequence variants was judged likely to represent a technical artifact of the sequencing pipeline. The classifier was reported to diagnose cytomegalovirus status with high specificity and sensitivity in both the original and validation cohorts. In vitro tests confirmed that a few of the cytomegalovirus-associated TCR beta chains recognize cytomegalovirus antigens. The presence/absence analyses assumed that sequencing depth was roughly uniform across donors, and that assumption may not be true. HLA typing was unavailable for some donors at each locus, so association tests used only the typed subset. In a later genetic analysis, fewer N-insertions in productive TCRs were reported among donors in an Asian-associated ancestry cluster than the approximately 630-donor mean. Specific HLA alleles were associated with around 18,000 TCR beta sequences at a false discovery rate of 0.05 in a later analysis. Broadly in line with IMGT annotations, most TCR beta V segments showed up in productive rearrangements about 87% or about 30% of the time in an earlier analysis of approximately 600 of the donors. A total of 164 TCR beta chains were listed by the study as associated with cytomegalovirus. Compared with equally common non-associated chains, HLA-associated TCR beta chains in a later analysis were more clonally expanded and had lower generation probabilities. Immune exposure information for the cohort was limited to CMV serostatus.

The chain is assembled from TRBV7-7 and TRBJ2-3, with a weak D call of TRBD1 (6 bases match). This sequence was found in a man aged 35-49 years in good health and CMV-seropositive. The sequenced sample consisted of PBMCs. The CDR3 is CASSRDTRTDTQYF. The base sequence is TGTGCTAGCAGCCGGGACACCCGCACAGATACGCAGTATTTT. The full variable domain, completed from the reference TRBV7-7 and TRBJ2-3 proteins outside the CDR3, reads GAGVSQSPRYKVTKRGQDVTLRCDPISSHATLYWYQQALGQGPEFLTYFNYEAQPDKSGLPSDRFSAERPEGSISTLTIQRTEQRDSAMYRCASSRDTRTDTQYFGPGTRLTVL.